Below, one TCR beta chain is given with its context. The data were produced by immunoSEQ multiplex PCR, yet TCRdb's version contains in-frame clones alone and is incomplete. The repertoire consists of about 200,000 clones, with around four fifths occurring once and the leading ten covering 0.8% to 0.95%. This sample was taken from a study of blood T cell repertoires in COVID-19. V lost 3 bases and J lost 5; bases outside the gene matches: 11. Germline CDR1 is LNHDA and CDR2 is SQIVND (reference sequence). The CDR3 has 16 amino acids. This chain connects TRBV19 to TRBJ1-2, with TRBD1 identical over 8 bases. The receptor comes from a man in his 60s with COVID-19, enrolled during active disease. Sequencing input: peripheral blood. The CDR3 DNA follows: TGTGCCAGTAGTATGGCCTCCGGACAGGGCCGTTATGGCTACACCTTC. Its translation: CASSMASGQGRYGYTF.